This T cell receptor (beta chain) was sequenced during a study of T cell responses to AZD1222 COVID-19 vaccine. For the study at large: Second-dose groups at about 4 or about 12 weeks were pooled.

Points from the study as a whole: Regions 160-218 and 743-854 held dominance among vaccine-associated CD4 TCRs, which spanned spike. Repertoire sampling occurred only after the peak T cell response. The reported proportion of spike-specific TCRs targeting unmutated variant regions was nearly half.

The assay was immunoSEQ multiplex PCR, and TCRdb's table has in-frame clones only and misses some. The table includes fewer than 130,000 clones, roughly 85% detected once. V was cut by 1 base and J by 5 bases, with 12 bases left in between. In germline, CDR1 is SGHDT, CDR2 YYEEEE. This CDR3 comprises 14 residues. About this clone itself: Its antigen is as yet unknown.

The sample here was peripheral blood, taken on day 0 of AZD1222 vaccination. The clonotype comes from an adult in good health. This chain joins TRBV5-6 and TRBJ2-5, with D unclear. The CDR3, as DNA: TGTGCCAGCAGCTTGCGGCAGGTACGGGAGACCCAGTACTTC. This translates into CASSLRQVRETQYF.